Listed below are T cell receptor beta chains from one sample, sequenced in a study of blood T cell repertoires in COVID-19. Sequenced by immunoSEQ multiplex PCR; TCRdb stores in-frame clones only, minus some. The sample holds around 250,000 clones; about 83% are singletons and the top ten take over 1.5%. The sequenced sample was peripheral blood. Source of these receptors: a woman in her 40s who had recovered from COVID-19. Both conserved end residues are part of each CDR3. Each record gives: V gene, CDR3 length, J gene, D gene, clone size, CDR3 protein, CDR3 DNA. D genes are given only for firm matches. Clone size is shown for a subset of rows, as once, few, many or a class of expanded clone.

>TRBV28|15|TRBJ1-5|TRBD1|.
CASSFNRGLNQPQHF
TGTGCCAGCAGTTTTAACAGGGGCCTCAATCAGCCCCAGCATTTT
>TRBV7-7|15|TRBJ2-1|TRBD1|.
CASSLNQGANNEQFF
TGTGCCAGCAGCTTAAATCAGGGGGCTAACAATGAGCAGTTCTTC
>TRBV7-9|18|TRBJ1-1|.|.
CASSLGKNVLRVDTEAFF
TGTGCCAGCAGCTTAGGAAAGAACGTCCTCCGGGTGGACACTGAAGCTTTCTTT
>TRBV7-2|14|TRBJ2-5|TRBD2|.
CASSTGLAGETQYF
TGTGCCAGCAGCACGGGACTAGCGGGGGAGACCCAGTACTTC
>TRBV27|13|TRBJ2-5|.|.
CASARLQEETQYF
TGTGCCAGCGCGAGGTTGCAAGAAGAGACCCAGTACTTC
>TRBV5-1|14|TRBJ1-2|.|.
CASSTNTNNYGYTF
TGCGCCAGCAGCACCAATACAAACAACTATGGCTACACCTTC
>TRBV7-6|15|TRBJ2-7|TRBD1|.
CASSSGKGASYEQYF
TGTGCCAGCAGCTCCGGGAAGGGGGCCTCCTACGAGCAGTACTTC
>TRBV4-1|16|TRBJ2-1|.|.
CASSQARSVSYNEQFF
TGCGCCAGCAGCCAAGCTAGGTCGGTTTCCTACAATGAGCAGTTCTTC
>TRBV6-4|15|TRBJ2-2|.|.
CASNPTGDNTGELFF
TGTGCCAGCAACCCGACAGGAGACAACACCGGGGAGCTGTTTTTT
>TRBV5-1|15|TRBJ1-5|.|few
CASSLFPQADQPQHF
TGCGCCAGCAGCTTGTTTCCGCAGGCCGATCAGCCCCAGCATTTT
>TRBV6-5|15|TRBJ2-1|TRBD2|.
CASTLLAGGNNEQFF
TGTGCCAGCACCTTACTAGCGGGGGGGAACAATGAGCAGTTCTTC
>TRBV28|17|TRBJ1-1|TRBD1|.
CASRSDRVFMGNTEAFF
TGTGCCAGCAGATCGGACAGGGTGTTTATGGGGAACACTGAAGCTTTCTTT
>TRBV6-5|14|TRBJ2-7|.|.
CASSYVAGGYEQYF
TGTGCCAGCAGTTACGTGGCCGGAGGCTACGAGCAGTACTTC
>TRBV27|15|TRBJ2-2|.|.
CASSLRKGRTGELFF
TGTGCCAGCAGTTTAAGAAAGGGGCGCACCGGGGAGCTGTTTTTT
>TRBV30|13|TRBJ1-1|.|.
CAWTRGADTEAFF
TGTGCCTGGACGCGTGGGGCGGACACTGAAGCTTTCTTT
>TRBV29-1|13|TRBJ2-3|TRBD2|.
CSVAGREGATQYF
TGCAGCGTTGCAGGGCGGGAGGGTGCTACGCAGTATTTT
>TRBV14|15|TRBJ1-2|TRBD1|.
CASSVSQGAPAWYTF
TGTGCCAGCAGCGTCAGCCAGGGGGCTCCGGCGTGGTACACCTTC
>TRBV28|14|TRBJ2-1|.|.
CASSSGGQYNEQFF
TGTGCCAGCAGTTCCGGGGGACAGTACAATGAGCAGTTCTTC
>TRBV4-2|19|TRBJ2-6|.|few
CASSQDISGMFFGANVLTF
.
>TRBV5-1|14|TRBJ2-5|.|.
CASSLSGGQETQYF
TGCGCCAGCAGCTTGTCGGGGGGCCAGGAGACCCAGTACTTC
>TRBV11-2|18|TRBJ2-2|TRBD2|few
CASSLRTSGGLNTGELFF
TGTGCCAGCAGCCTAAGGACTAGCGGGGGATTGAACACCGGGGAGCTGTTTTTT
>TRBV19|14|TRBJ1-2|.|.
CASRPQGANYGYTF
TGTGCCAGTAGACCACAGGGAGCTAACTATGGCTACACCTTC
>TRBV18|16|TRBJ1-5|TRBD1|.
CASSGQGVYSNQPQHF
TGTGCCAGCTCGGGACAGGGGGTTTATAGCAATCAGCCCCAGCATTTT
>TRBV6-1|12|TRBJ1-5|.|.
CASSERGQPQHF
TGTGCCAGCAGTGAACGGGGACAGCCCCAGCATTTT
>TRBV2|17|TRBJ2-1|TRBD2|.
CASSAPFSGGTYNEQFF
TGTGCCAGCAGTGCCCCCTTTAGCGGGGGGACTTACAATGAGCAGTTCTTC
>TRBV28|16|TRBJ1-5|TRBD1|.
CASSRPPGQPNQPQHF
TGTGCCAGCAGTCGACCCCCGGGACAGCCTAATCAGCCCCAGCATTTT
>TRBV3-1/TRBV3-2|14|TRBJ1-2|TRBD1|.
CASSPDDRGYGYTF
TGTGCCAGCAGCCCCGATGACAGGGGCTATGGCTACACCTTC
>TRBV29-1|14|TRBJ2-1|TRBD2|.
CSGETSGGYNEQFF
TGCAGCGGGGAGACTAGCGGGGGGTACAATGAGCAGTTCTTC
>TRBV4-1|14|TRBJ2-7|.|.
CASSQEPGNYEQYF
TGCGCCAGCAGCCAAGAACCAGGGAACTACGAGCAGTACTTC
>TRBV18|16|TRBJ1-6|TRBD1|.
CASSPLRDRNNSPLHF
TGTGCCAGCTCACCACTCCGGGACAGAAATAATTCACCCCTCCACTTT
>TRBV28|15|TRBJ2-5|.|once
CASSSRLGGAETQYF
TGTGCCAGCAGTTCTCGACTAGGGGGGGCGGAGACCCAGTACTTC
>TRBV12-3/TRBV12-4|13|TRBJ1-2|TRBD1|.
CASSTGTGDGYTF
TGTGCCAGCAGTACCGGGACAGGGGATGGCTACACCTTC
>TRBV7-9|14|TRBJ1-1|.|.
CASSATDSYTEAFF
TGTGCCAGCAGCGCTACTGACAGTTACACTGAAGCTTTCTTT
>TRBV7-8|17|TRBJ2-2|TRBD2|.
CASSQRAGGRNTGELFF
TGTGCCAGCAGCCAGAGAGCGGGGGGGCGGAACACCGGGGAGCTGTTTTTT
>TRBV7-9|11|TRBJ2-5|.|.
CASSLGQTQYF
TGTGCCAGCAGCTTAGGGCAGACCCAGTACTTC
>TRBV28|12|TRBJ2-7|.|.
CASSLQGYEQYF
TGTGCCAGCAGTTTGCAGGGCTACGAGCAGTACTTC
>TRBV30|13|TRBJ1-5|.|once
CAWSVLEDQPQHF
TGTGCCTGGAGTGTACTAGAGGATCAGCCCCAGCATTTT
>TRBV18|15|TRBJ2-1|.|.
CASSPSQGTYNEQFF
TGTGCCAGCTCACCGAGCCAGGGGACCTACAATGAGCAGTTCTTC
>TRBV12-3/TRBV12-4|12|TRBJ2-6|.|.
CASSLGANVLTF
TGTGCCAGCAGCCTGGGGGCCAACGTCCTGACTTTC
>TRBV5-1|15|TRBJ2-2|.|.
CASTVRGMVAGELFF
TGCGCCAGCACGGTCAGGGGCATGGTGGCCGGGGAGCTGTTTTTT
>TRBV28|16|TRBJ1-4|.|once
CASSSHSGPEGEKLFF
TGTGCCAGCAGTTCCCATTCAGGTCCGGAGGGGGAAAAACTGTTTTTT